The sequence of this T cell receptor beta chain was determined in a study of blood T cell repertoires in COVID-19. Study context: The samples span acute and convalescent COVID-19 from the United States, Italy and Spain.

The repertoire was sequenced with immunoSEQ multiplex PCR; TCRdb's copy has only in-frame clones and lacks some. The sample has nearly 110,000 clones; 70% to 75% are singletons. This clone was picked up a small number of times. V lost 4 bases and J lost 4; bases outside the gene matches: 11. The CDR3 consists of 16 residues. The germline gives CDR1 MDHEN, CDR2 SYDVKM. The clonotype comes from a human donor with acute or convalescent COVID-19. The donor label of this sample is uncertain. The sample taken for sequencing was peripheral blood. This rearrangement joins TRBV28 to TRBJ2-7; 9 bases fit TRBD1. Here the CDR3 DNA reads TGTGCCAGCAGTTCTACCGGGACAGGGCGCCATTACGAGCAGTACTTC. It specifies CASSSTGTGRHYEQYF.